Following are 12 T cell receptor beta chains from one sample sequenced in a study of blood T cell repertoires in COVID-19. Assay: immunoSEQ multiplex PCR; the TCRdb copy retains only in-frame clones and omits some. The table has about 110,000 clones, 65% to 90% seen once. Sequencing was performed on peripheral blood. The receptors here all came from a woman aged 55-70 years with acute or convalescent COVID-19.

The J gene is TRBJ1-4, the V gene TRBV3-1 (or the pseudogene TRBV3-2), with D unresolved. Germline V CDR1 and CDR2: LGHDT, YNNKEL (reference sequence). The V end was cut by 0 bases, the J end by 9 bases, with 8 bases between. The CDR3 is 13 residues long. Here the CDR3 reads CASSQENQKKLFF. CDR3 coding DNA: TGTGCCAGCAGCCAAGAGAACCAGAAAAAACTGTTTTTT.

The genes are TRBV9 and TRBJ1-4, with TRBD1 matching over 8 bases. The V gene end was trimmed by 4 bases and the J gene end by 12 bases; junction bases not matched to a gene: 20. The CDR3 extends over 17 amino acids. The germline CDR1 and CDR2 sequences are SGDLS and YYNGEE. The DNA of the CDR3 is TGTGCCAGCAGCCCGAGAATCCCCTCCCAGGGGGCGCAGGAACTGTTTTTT. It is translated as CASSPRIPSQGAQELFF.

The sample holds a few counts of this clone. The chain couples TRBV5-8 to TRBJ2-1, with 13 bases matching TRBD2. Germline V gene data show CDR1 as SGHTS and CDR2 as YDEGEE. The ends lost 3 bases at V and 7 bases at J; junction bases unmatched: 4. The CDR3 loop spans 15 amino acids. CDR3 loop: CASSSLGLAGNEQFF. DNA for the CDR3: TGTGCCAGCAGCTCCCTGGGACTAGCGGGGAATGAGCAGTTCTTC.

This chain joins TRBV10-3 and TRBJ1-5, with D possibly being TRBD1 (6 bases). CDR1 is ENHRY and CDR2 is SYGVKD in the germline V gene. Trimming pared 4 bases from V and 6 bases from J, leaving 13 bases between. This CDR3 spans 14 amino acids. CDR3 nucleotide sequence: TGTGCCATCAGTGGGGGGGGCGCGGGTCAGCCCCAGCATTTT. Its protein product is CAISGGGAGQPQHF.

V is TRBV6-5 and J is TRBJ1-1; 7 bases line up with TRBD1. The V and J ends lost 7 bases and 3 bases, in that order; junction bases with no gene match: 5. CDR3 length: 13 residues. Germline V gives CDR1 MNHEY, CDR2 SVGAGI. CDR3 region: CASTKDRHTEAFF. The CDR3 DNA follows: TGTGCCAGCACCAAGGACAGGCACACTGAAGCTTTCTTT.

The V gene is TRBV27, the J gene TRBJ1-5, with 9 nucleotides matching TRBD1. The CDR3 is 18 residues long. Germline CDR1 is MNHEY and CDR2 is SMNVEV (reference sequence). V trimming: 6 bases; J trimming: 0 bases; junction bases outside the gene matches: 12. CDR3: CASSKLRGTGYSNQPQHF. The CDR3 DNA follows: TGTGCCAGCAGCAAGCTTAGAGGGACAGGGTATAGCAATCAGCCCCAGCATTTT.

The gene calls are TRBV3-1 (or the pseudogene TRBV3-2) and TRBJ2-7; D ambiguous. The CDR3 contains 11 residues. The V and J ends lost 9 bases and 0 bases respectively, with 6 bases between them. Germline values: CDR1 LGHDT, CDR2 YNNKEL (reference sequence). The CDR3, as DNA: TGTGCCAGTAGAAGCTCCTACGAGCAGTACTTC. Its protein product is CASRSSYEQYF.

The CDR3 loop is CASSMGLWSEKLFF. CDR3 in DNA: TGTGCCAGTAGTATGGGGCTGTGGAGCGAAAAACTGTTTTTT. This chain uses TRBV19 with TRBJ1-4, with D maybe TRBD1 (5 bases). The CDR3 sequence is 14 residues long. V lost 3 bases, J lost 8 bases, and 13 bases lay in between. CDR1 LNHDA and CDR2 SQIVND come from the germline V gene (reference sequence).

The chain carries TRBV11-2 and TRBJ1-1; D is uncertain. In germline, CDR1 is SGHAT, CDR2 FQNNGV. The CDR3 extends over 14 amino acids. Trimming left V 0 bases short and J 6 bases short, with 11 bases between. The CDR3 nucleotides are TGTGCCAGCAGCTTAGATCGGCGTAGCTCTGAAGCTTTCTTT. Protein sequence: CASSLDRRSSEAFF.

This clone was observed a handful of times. As DNA, the CDR3 is TGTGCCAGTAGTATCTCTCTGCAGGGGTCTTCACCCCTCCACTTT. As protein: CASSISLQGSSPLHF. This sequence joins TRBV19 and TRBJ1-6; TRBD1 is a possible D gene (6 bases). This CDR3 is 15 amino acids long. Germline-derived CDR1 and CDR2 are LNHDA and SQIVND (reference sequence). V dropped 3 bases and J dropped 9 bases, with 15 bases sitting between them.

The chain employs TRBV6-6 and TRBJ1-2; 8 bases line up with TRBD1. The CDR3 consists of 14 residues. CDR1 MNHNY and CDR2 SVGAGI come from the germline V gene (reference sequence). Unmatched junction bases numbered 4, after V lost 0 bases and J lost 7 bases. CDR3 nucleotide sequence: TGTGCCAGCAGTTACTCGGGACAGGAGGCTGGCTACACCTTC. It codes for CASSYSGQEAGYTF.

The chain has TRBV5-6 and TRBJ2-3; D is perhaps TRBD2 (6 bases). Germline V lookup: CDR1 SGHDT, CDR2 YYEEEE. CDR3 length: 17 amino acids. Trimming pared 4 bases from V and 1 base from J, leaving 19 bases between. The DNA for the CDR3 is TGTGCCAGCAGCATCCGGGACTCCCCGTCGGGCACAGATACGCAGTATTTT. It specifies CASSIRDSPSGTDTQYF.